These T cell receptor beta chains were read from a single sample in a study of CD8 T cells in ankylosing spondylitis. MiXCR was run by TCRdb on the 5' RACE reads, yielding one entry per CDR3 protein. Of under 250,000 distinct CDR3 sequences in the sample, about 7.3% are singletons; the top ten hold more than 13%. Sequenced input: blood, either unsorted or a sorted T cell fraction (not recorded which). The origin of the receptors is a male donor with ankylosing spondylitis. The CDR3 runs from the conserved cysteine through the conserved F or W. The order of the fields is clone size, CDR3 length, D gene, V gene, J gene, CDR3 protein, CDR3 DNA. A D gene is named only where the DNA matches it firmly. Rows may omit the clone size; those that give it use once, few, many or a size class.

many	17	TRBD2	TRBV12-3/TRBV12-4	TRBJ2-5	CASSSDRAGGTQETQYF	TGTGCCAGCAGTTCCGACCGGGCGGGGGGAACCCAAGAGACCCAGTACTTC
-	13	TRBD1	TRBV4-1	TRBJ1-5	CASSPGTVQPQHF	TGCGCCAGCAGCCCCGGGACAGTCCAGCCCCAGCATTTT
few	13	-	TRBV4-3	TRBJ2-1	CASSQGEANEQFF	TGCGCCAGCAGCCAAGGGGAGGCCAATGAGCAGTTCTTC
many	15	-	TRBV7-9	TRBJ2-3	CASSLAAPLTDTQYF	TGTGCCAGCAGCTTAGCAGCCCCTCTCACAGATACGCAGTATTTT
many	12	-	TRBV29-1	TRBJ2-7	CSVLASSYEQYF	TGCAGCGTTTTGGCCAGCTCCTACGAGCAGTACTTC
many	15	-	TRBV3-1	TRBJ1-2	CASSQVGRGVYGYTF	TGTGCCAGCAGCCAAGTGGGCAGGGGCGTATATGGCTACACCTTC
-	13	-	TRBV28	TRBJ1-4	CASSFLRGEKLFF	TGTGCCAGCAGTTTCCTTCGTGGCGAAAAACTGTTTTTT
few	15	TRBD1	TRBV11-2	TRBJ1-1	CASSLEDRPGPEAFF	TGTGCCAGCAGCTTAGAGGACAGGCCGGGGCCTGAAGCTTTCTTT
few	14	TRBD1	TRBV11-2	TRBJ2-7	CASSLWDRVDEQYF	TGTGCCAGCAGCCTTTGGGACAGGGTGGACGAGCAGTACTTC
many	16	TRBD1	TRBV4-1	TRBJ1-6	CASSQDPGQGSSPLHF	TGCGCCAGCAGCCAAGATCCGGGACAGGGTAGTTCACCCCTCCACTTT
-	17	TRBD1	TRBV18	TRBJ2-1	CASSPPPGQISYNEQFF	TGTGCCAGCTCCCCGCCCCCGGGACAGATCTCCTACAATGAGCAGTTCTTC
few	13	-	TRBV9	TRBJ1-5	CASSGNSNQPQHF	TGTGCCAGCAGCGGCAATAGCAATCAGCCCCAGCATTTT
many	13	-	TRBV7-9	TRBJ2-2	CASSGTRLGELFF	TGTGCCAGCAGCGGAACTAGACTCGGGGAGCTGTTTTTT
many	15	-	TRBV5-1	TRBJ2-3	CASSPRGARADTQYF	TGCGCCAGCAGCCCGAGGGGGGCAAGGGCAGATACGCAGTATTTT
few	12	-	TRBV24-1	TRBJ1-4	CATSDAGEKLFF	TGTGCCACCAGTGATGCGGGCGAAAAACTGTTTTTT
many	13	-	TRBV27	TRBJ2-2	CASSFKGTGELFF	TGTGCCAGCAGTTTTAAGGGAACCGGGGAGCTGTTTTTT
few	15	TRBD1	TRBV6-2/TRBV6-3	TRBJ2-7	CAGFTGAWDAYEQYF	TGTGCCGGATTCACAGGGGCTTGGGATGCCTACGAGCAGTACTTC
few	13	-	TRBV6-2/TRBV6-3	TRBJ1-2	CASSLQRPSGYTF	TGTGCCAGCAGTCTTCAACGTCCCAGTGGCTACACCTTC
-	15	TRBD1	TRBV28	TRBJ2-2	CASSRDRGTAGELFF	TGTGCCAGCAGTCGGGACAGGGGGACGGCCGGGGAGCTGTTTTTT
many	15	-	TRBV5-1	TRBJ2-3	CASSWGRASTDTQYF	TGCGCCAGCAGCTGGGGACGGGCTAGCACAGATACGCAGTATTTT
many	16	-	TRBV5-5	TRBJ1-5	CASSPSRMVSNQPQHF	TGTGCCAGCAGTCCGAGCAGAATGGTTAGCAATCAGCCCCAGCATTTT
-	20	TRBD2	TRBV11-2	TRBJ2-1	CASSNLLGLAGALQWNEQFF	TGTGCCAGCAGCAACCTTCTAGGACTAGCGGGGGCCCTACAGTGGAATGAGCAGTTCTTC
many	16	TRBD2	TRBV4-1	TRBJ2-7	CASSHPTTSATNEQYF	TGCGCCAGCAGCCACCCCACGACTAGCGCTACCAACGAGCAGTACTTC
many	16	TRBD1	TRBV5-1	TRBJ2-1	CASSSKQGARNNEQFF	TGCGCCAGCAGCTCCAAACAGGGGGCGAGGAACAATGAGCAGTTCTTC
many	14	-	TRBV27	TRBJ2-3	CASSSGGFPDTQYF	TGTGCCAGCAGTTCCGGGGGTTTCCCAGATACGCAGTATTTT
-	14	-	TRBV28	TRBJ2-7	CASSLQGDTYEQYF	TGTGCCAGCAGTTTACAAGGGGACACCTACGAGCAGTACTTC
many	15	TRBD2	TRBV29-1	TRBJ2-3	CSVVGLAGVTDTQYF	TGCAGCGTTGTTGGGCTAGCGGGGGTCACAGATACGCAGTATTTT
many	10	-	TRBV20-1	TRBJ2-1	CSARLGEQFF	TGCAGTGCTAGGCTCGGGGAGCAGTTCTTC
many	19	-	TRBV4-3	TRBJ2-3	CASSQVEERSLVSTDTQYF	TGCGCCAGCAGCCAAGTCGAGGAGCGGAGCCTGGTTAGCACAGATACGCAGTATTTT